The rows below give T cell receptor beta chains drawn from one sample of a study of blood T cell repertoires in COVID-19. TCRdb's copy holds only in-frame clones and misses some; the assay was immunoSEQ multiplex PCR. The data contain 200,000 to 250,000 clones, around 83% of them singletons. Sequencing used peripheral blood. These receptors were collected from a woman in her fifties or sixties with acute or convalescent COVID-19. Each CDR3 is given with its conserved first and last residue. D genes are given only for firm matches. Clone size is not always given. Where it is, it says once, few, many or a class for expanded clones.

>-|-|TRBJ1-1|TRBV6-6
CASKQKIGTEAFF
TGTGCCAGCAAGCAGAAAATCGGGACTGAAGCTTTCTTT
>-|-|TRBJ2-1|TRBV7-9
CASSLGGGTYNEQFF
TGTGCCAGCAGCTTAGGAGGGGGAACTTACAATGAGCAGTTCTTC
>-|few|TRBJ2-1|TRBV14
CASSQETRSYNEQFF
TGTGCCAGCAGCCAAGAGACACGGTCCTACAATGAGCAGTTCTTC
>TRBD2|once|TRBJ2-3|TRBV6-5
CASSYSLAGTDTQYF
TGTGCCAGCAGTTACTCCCTAGCGGGCACAGATACGCAGTATTTT
>-|-|TRBJ2-3|TRBV7-2
CASSLDRTDTQYF
TGTGCCAGCAGCTTAGACCGGACAGATACGCAGTATTTT
>-|-|TRBJ1-1|TRBV28
CASSFTQGLNTEAFF
TGTGCCAGCAGTTTCACGCAGGGACTTAACACTGAAGCTTTCTTT
>TRBD1|-|TRBJ1-2|TRBV3-1/TRBV3-2
CASSPGGQGGYTF
TGTGCCAGCAGCCCCGGGGGACAGGGAGGCTACACCTTC
>-|-|TRBJ1-1|TRBV28
CASSRPGIRDTEAFF
TGTGCCAGCAGTCGACCAGGGATTAGGGACACTGAAGCTTTCTTT
>TRBD2|-|TRBJ2-5|TRBV29-1
CSVGSTSWETQYF
TGCAGCGTTGGGTCGACTAGCTGGGAGACCCAGTACTTC
>-|-|TRBJ1-1|TRBV12-3/TRBV12-4
CASSLDSPEAFF
TGTGCCAGCAGTCTGGACAGCCCTGAAGCTTTCTTT
>TRBD1|-|TRBJ1-2|TRBV3-1/TRBV3-2
CASSQELRDRAYGYTF
TGTGCCAGCAGCCAAGAACTCCGGGACAGGGCCTATGGCTACACCTTC
>-|-|TRBJ2-7|TRBV5-1
CASSSGGLSYEQYF
TGCGCCAGCAGCTCGGGGGGCCTTTCCTACGAGCAGTACTTC
>-|-|TRBJ2-1|TRBV3-1/TRBV3-2
CASSSEVGLRNEQFF
TGTGCCAGCAGCTCGGAGGTGGGGTTAAGAAATGAGCAGTTCTTC
>TRBD1|few|TRBJ2-2|TRBV5-1
CASSERDRGPGELFF
TGCGCCAGCAGCGAACGCGACAGGGGCCCCGGGGAGCTGTTTTTT
>TRBD2|-|TRBJ2-5|TRBV4-2
CASSQGPGLALETQYF
TGTGCCAGCAGCCAAGGACCGGGACTAGCTCTCGAGACCCAGTACTTC
>TRBD1|-|TRBJ2-3|TRBV19
CASRMDRATDTQYF
TGTGCCAGTAGAATGGACAGGGCCACAGATACGCAGTATTTT
>-|-|TRBJ1-2|TRBV18
CASSPRGGHEGYTF
TGTGCCAGCTCACCCCGGGGGGGACACGAAGGCTACACCTTC
>-|-|TRBJ2-1|TRBV6-5
CASRRRGGSYNEQFF
TGTGCCAGCAGGAGGAGGGGGGGCTCCTACAATGAGCAGTTCTTC
>-|-|TRBJ2-1|TRBV7-2
CASSLDISYNEQFF
TGTGCCAGCAGCTTAGATATCTCCTACAATGAGCAGTTCTTC
>-|-|TRBJ2-6|TRBV4-1
CASSQDRGGANVLTF
TGCGCCAGCAGCCAAGACAGGGGTGGGGCCAACGTCCTGACTTTC
>-|-|TRBJ2-2|TRBV28
CASSLGFQANTGELFF
TGTGCCAGCAGTTTAGGTTTCCAGGCGAACACCGGGGAGCTGTTTTTT
>-|-|TRBJ2-1|TRBV2
CASKGGGNEQFF
TGTGCCAGCAAGGGGGGGGGTAATGAGCAGTTCTTC
>-|-|TRBJ1-1|TRBV5-4
CASSLGGQPNTEAFF
TGTGCCAGCAGCCTGGGCGGACAGCCCAACACTGAAGCTTTCTTT
>-|-|TRBJ2-3|TRBV5-6
CASSPPGSGTDTQYF
TGTGCCAGCAGCCCTCCGGGGAGTGGGACAGATACGCAGTATTTT
>-|-|TRBJ2-7|TRBV11-2
CASSLARDNDEQYF
TGTGCCAGCAGCTTAGCCCGGGATAACGACGAGCAGTACTTC
>-|-|TRBJ2-3|TRBV19
CASSRIGTRGPHDTQYF
TGTGCCAGCTCTAGGATCGGGACCAGGGGACCACATGATACGCAGTATTTT
>-|-|TRBJ1-4|TRBV7-2
CASSETGHGNEKLFF
TGTGCCAGCAGCGAAACGGGACACGGTAATGAAAAACTGTTTTTT
>TRBD1|-|TRBJ2-3|TRBV7-8
CASSFSGQGTDTQYF
TGTGCCAGCAGCTTTTCGGGACAGGGGACAGATACGCAGTATTTT
>-|few|TRBJ1-1|TRBV6-5
CASSDSIESSTEAFF
TGTGCCAGCAGTGACTCAATCGAGTCGAGCACTGAAGCTTTCTTT
>-|once|TRBJ2-3|TRBV5-6
CASSYKLNPTDTQYF
TGTGCCAGCAGCTATAAGCTTAACCCCACAGATACGCAGTATTTT
>-|-|TRBJ2-5|TRBV19
CASSPSRGRRETQYF
TGTGCCAGTAGCCCCTCGAGGGGGAGAAGAGAGACCCAGTACTTC
>TRBD1|-|TRBJ1-1|TRBV10-3
CAISESGQVPEEAFF
TGTGCCATCAGTGAGTCAGGACAGGTCCCTGAAGAAGCTTTCTTT
>-|-|TRBJ1-1|TRBV2
CASIKRVNTEAFF
TGTGCCAGCATCAAGCGGGTAAACACTGAAGCTTTCTTT
>-|-|TRBJ2-2|TRBV3-1/TRBV3-2
CASSQESGNTGELFF
TGTGCCAGCAGCCAAGAGTCGGGAAACACCGGGGAGCTGTTTTTT
>-|-|TRBJ2-3|TRBV10-1
CASSRQGNTDTQYF
TGCGCCAGCAGTAGGCAGGGGAACACAGATACGCAGTATTTT
>-|-|TRBJ2-5|TRBV23-1
CASLSRDTQETQYF
TGCGCCAGCTTGAGCCGGGACACCCAAGAGACCCAGTACTTC
>TRBD2|-|TRBJ2-1|TRBV13
CASSSTPGLAGGPSYNEQFF
TGTGCCAGCAGCTCCACCCCAGGACTAGCGGGGGGGCCTTCCTACAATGAGCAGTTCTTC
>-|-|TRBJ1-3|TRBV11-2
CASSVGAGNTIYF
TGTGCCAGCAGCGTGGGAGCTGGAAACACCATATATTTT
>-|-|TRBJ1-5|TRBV3-1/TRBV3-2
CASSQKKSGSQPQHF
TGTGCCAGCAGCCAAAAAAAATCCGGGTCTCAGCCCCAGCATTTT
>-|-|TRBJ1-1|TRBV7-2
CASSLERGAHTEAFF
TGTGCCAGCAGCTTAGAGCGGGGGGCGCACACTGAAGCTTTCTTT
>TRBD2|-|TRBJ2-2|TRBV19
CAGGRATGELFF
TGTGCCGGCGGGAGAGCCACCGGGGAGCTGTTTTTT
>-|-|TRBJ2-2|TRBV28
CASSPWTQNTGELFF
TGTGCCAGCAGTCCCTGGACACAGAACACCGGGGAGCTGTTTTTT
>-|-|TRBJ2-4|TRBV6-5
CASSYSAQGAKNIQYF
TGTGCCAGCAGTTACTCGGCACAGGGCGCCAAAAACATTCAGTACTTC
>-|-|TRBJ2-7|TRBV7-2
CASSQDTGINEQYF
TGTGCCAGCAGTCAAGACACAGGGATCAACGAGCAGTACTTC
>TRBD2|once|TRBJ2-3|TRBV9
CASSVGLARDTQYF
TGTGCCAGCAGCGTAGGACTAGCGCGGGATACGCAGTATTTT
>-|-|TRBJ1-1|TRBV12-3/TRBV12-4
CASSWTWNTEAFF
TGTGCCAGCAGTTGGACATGGAACACTGAAGCTTTCTTT